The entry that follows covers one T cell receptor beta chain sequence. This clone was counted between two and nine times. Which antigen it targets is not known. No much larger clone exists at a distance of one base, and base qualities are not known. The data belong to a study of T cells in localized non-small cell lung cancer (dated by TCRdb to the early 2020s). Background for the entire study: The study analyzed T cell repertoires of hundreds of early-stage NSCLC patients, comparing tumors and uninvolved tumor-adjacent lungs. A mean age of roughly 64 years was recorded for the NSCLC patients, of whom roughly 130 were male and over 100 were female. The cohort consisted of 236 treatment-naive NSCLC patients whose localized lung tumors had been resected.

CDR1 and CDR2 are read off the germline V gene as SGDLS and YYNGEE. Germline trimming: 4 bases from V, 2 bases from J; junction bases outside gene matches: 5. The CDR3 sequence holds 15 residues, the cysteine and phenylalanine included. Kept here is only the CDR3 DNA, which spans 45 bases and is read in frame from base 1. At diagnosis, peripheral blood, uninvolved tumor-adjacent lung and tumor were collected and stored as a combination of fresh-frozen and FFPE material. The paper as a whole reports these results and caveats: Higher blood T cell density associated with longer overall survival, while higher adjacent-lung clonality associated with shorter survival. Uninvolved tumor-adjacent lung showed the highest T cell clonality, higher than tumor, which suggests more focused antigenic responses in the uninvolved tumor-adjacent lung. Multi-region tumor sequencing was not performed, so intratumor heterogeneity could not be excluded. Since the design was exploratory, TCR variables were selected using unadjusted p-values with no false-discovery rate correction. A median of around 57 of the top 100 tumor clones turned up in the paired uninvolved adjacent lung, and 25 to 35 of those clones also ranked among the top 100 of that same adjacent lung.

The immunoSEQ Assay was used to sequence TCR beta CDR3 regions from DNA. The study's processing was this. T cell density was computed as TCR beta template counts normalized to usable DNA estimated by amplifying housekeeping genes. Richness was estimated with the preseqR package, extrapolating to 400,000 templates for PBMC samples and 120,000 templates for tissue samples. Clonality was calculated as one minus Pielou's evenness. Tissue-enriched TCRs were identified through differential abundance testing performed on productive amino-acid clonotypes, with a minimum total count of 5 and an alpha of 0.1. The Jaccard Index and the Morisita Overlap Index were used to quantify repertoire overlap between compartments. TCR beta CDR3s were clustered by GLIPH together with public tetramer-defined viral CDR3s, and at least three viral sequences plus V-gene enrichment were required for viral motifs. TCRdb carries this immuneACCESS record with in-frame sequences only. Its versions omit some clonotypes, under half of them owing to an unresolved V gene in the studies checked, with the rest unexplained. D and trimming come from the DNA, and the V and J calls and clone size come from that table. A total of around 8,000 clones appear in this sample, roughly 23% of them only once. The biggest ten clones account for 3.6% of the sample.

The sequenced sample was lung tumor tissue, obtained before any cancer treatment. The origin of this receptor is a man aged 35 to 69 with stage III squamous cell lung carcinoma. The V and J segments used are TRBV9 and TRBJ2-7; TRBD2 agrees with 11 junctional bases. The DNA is TGTGCCAGCAGCAGAACGGGACTAGCGGCCTACGAGCAGTACTTC. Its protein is CASSRTGLAAYEQYF.